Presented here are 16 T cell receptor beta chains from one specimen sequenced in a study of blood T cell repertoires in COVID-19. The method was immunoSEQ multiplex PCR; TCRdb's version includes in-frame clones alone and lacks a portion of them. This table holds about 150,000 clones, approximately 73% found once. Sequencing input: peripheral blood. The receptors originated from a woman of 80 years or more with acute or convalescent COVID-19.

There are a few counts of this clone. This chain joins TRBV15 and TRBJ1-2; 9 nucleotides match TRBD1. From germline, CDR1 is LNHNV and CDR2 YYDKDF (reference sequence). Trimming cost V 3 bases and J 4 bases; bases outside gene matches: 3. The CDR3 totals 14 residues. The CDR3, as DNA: TGTGCCACCAGCAGGGGACAGGGCTTCTATGGCTACACCTTC. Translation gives CATSRGQGFYGYTF. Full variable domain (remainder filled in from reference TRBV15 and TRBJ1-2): DAMVIQNPRYQVTQFGKPVTLSCSQTLNHNVMYWYQQKSSQAPKLLFHYYDKDFNNEADTPDNFQSRRPNTSFCFLDIRSPGLGDTAMYLCATSRGQGFYGYTFGSGTRLTVV.

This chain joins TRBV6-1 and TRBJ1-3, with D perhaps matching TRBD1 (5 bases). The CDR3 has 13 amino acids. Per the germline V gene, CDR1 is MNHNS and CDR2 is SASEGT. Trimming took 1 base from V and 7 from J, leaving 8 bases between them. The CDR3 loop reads CASSEGGRNTIYF. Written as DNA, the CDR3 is TGTGCCAGCAGTGAAGGGGGCAGGAACACCATATATTTT.

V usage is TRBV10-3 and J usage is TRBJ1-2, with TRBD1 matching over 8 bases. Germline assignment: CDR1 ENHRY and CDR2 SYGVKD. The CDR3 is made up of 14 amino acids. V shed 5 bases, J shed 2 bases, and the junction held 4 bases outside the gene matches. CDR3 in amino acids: CAISPRQGNYGYTF. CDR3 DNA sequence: TGTGCCATCAGTCCCCGACAGGGGAACTATGGCTACACCTTC.

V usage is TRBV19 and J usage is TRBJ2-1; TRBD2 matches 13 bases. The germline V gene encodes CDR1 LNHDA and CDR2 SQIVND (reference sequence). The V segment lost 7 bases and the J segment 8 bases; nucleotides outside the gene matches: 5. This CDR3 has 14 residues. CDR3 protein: CASKPGLAGHEQFF. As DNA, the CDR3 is TGTGCCAGTAAACCGGGACTAGCGGGACATGAGCAGTTCTTC.

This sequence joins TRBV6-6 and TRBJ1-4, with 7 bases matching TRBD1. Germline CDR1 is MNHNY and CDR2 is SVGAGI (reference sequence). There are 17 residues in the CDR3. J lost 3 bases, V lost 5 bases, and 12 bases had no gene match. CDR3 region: CASSQPLTGWSNEKLFF. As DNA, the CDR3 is TGTGCCAGCAGTCAGCCCTTGACAGGGTGGTCTAATGAAAAACTGTTTTTT.

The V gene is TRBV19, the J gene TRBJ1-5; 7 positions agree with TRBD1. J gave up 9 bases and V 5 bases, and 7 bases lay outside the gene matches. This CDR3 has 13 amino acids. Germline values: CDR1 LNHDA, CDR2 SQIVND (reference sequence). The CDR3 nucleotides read TGTGCCAGTAGTGACAGGGAATTCGGGCCCCAGCATTTT. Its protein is CASSDREFGPQHF.

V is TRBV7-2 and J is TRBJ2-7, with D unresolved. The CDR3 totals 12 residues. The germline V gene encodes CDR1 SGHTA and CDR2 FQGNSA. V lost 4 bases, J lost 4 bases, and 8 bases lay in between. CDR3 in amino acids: CASSSTQYEQYF. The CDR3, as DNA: TGTGCCAGCAGCTCTACACAGTACGAGCAGTACTTC. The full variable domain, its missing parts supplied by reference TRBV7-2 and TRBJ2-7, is GAGVSQSPSNKVTEKGKDVELRCDPISGHTALYWYRQSLGQGLEFLIYFQGNSAPDKSGLPSDRFSAERTGGSVSTLTIQRTQQEDSAVYLCASSSTQYEQYFGPGTRLTVT.

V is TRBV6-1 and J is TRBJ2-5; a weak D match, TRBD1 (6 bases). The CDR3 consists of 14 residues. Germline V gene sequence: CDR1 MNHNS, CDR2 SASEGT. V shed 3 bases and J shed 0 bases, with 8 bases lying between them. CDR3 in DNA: TGTGCCAGCAGTGATCGGGACAACCAAGAGACCCAGTACTTC. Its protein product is CASSDRDNQETQYF.

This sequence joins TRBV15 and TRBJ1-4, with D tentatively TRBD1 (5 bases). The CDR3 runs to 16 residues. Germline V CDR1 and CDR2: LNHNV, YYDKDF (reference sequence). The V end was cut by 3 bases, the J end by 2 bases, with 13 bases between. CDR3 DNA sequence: TGTGCCACCAGCAGTGCCAGGGTTGGCACTAATGAAAAACTGTTTTTT. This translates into CATSSARVGTNEKLFF.

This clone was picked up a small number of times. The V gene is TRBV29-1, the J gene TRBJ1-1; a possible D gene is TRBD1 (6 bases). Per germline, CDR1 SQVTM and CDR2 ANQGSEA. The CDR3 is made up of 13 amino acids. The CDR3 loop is CSASNRGGTEAFF. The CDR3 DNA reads TGCAGTGCTTCTAACCGAGGGGGCACTGAAGCTTTCTTT.

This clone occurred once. The CDR3 DNA reads as TGTGCCAGCAGTTATCAAGGGGAATCCTACGAGCAGTACTTC. It specifies CASSYQGESYEQYF. The chain is built from TRBV6-6 and TRBJ2-7; weak D call: TRBD1 (5 bases). V shed 3 bases and J shed 1 base, with 10 bases lying between them. Looked up from germline, CDR1 is MNHNY and CDR2 is SVGAGI (reference sequence). This CDR3 region has 14 residues.

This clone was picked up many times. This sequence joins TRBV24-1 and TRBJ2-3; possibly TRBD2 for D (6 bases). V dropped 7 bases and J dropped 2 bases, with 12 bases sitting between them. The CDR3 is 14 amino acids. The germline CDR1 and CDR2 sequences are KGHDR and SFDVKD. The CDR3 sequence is CATSAGGHTDTQYF. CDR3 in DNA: TGTGCCACCAGCGCCGGGGGTCACACAGATACGCAGTATTTT.

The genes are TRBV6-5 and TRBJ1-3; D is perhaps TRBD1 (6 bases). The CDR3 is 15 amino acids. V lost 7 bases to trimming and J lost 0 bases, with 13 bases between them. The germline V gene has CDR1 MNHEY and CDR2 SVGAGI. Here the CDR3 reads CASISDSGSGNTIYF. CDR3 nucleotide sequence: TGTGCCAGCATATCGGACAGCGGCTCTGGAAACACCATATATTTT.

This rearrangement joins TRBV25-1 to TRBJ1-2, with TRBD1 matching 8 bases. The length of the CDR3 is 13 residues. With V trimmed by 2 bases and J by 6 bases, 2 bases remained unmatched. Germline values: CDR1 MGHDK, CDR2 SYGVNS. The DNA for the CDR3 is TGTGCCAGCAGTGAACAGGGGGCGGATGGCTACACCTTC. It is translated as CASSEQGADGYTF.

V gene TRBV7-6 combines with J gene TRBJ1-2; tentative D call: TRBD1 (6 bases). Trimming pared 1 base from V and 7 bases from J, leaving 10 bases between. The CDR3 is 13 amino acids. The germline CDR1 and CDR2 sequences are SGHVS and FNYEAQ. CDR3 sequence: CASSLGTVGGYTF. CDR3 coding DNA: TGTGCCAGCAGCTTAGGGACAGTGGGTGGCTACACCTTC.

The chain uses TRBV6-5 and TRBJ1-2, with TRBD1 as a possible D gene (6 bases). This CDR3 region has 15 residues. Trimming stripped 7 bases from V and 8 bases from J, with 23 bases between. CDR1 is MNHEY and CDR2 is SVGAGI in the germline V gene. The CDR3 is CASNPSRAGVDGYTF. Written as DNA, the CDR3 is TGTGCCAGCAACCCCTCGAGGGCAGGGGTAGACGGCTACACCTTC.